This passage covers 25 T cell receptor beta chains from one sample sequenced in a study of early T cells in non-severe SARS-CoV-2 infection. TCRdb called the 5' RACE reads again in MiXCR, with one record for every CDR3 protein. The table lists 15,000 to 25,000 distinct CDR3 sequences, about 4% of them singletons. Material for sequencing was whole blood. The receptors were gathered from an adult who was a healthcare worker with PCR-confirmed SARS-CoV-2 infection or an uninfected control (not recorded which).

This clonotype was picked up many times. J is TRBJ1-4 and V is TRBV12-3 or TRBV12-4; a weak D match, TRBD1 (5 bases). Trimming pared 6 bases from V and 7 bases from J, leaving 33 bases between. This CDR3 contains 20 residues. The CDR3 protein is CASSIEGRDPDIGGREKLFF. The CDR3 DNA reads as TGTGCCAGCAGCATAGAGGGCAGGGATCCGGATATCGGCGGTCGTGAAAAACTGTTTTTT.

This clonotype was seen ten or more times. This chain uses TRBV7-2 with TRBJ2-1; D possibly corresponds to TRBD1 (6 bases). The CDR3 has 14 residues. Between the trimmed V and J ends, which lost 1 base and 3 bases, there was a span of 7 bases. Germline V gives CDR1 SGHTA, CDR2 FQGNSA. The CDR3 DNA reads TGTGCCAGCAGCTTAGAAGGGGGCTACAATGAGCAGTTCTTC. It translates to CASSLEGGYNEQFF.

This clonotype showed up many times. The chain combines TRBV12-3 or TRBV12-4 with TRBJ1-2; D unclear. The CDR3 extends over 14 amino acids. Between the trimmed V and J ends, which lost 7 bases and 8 bases, there was a span of 20 bases. CDR3 DNA: TGTGCCAGCACCTCCGGGCTCACGGCCAGCGGCTACACCTTC. Translation gives CASTSGLTASGYTF.

This clonotype was recorded at least ten times. The chain is built from TRBV7-6 and TRBJ2-2; D is unclear. From germline, CDR1 is SGHVS and CDR2 FNYEAQ. The CDR3 has 13 amino acids. V shed 3 bases and J shed 0 bases, with 2 bases lying between them. The CDR3 loop is CASSFPNTGELFF. CDR3 nucleotides: TGTGCCAGCAGCTTCCCGAACACCGGGGAGCTGTTTTTT.

This clonotype was seen many times. The V and J genes are TRBV9 and TRBJ1-1, with TRBD1 as a possible D gene (6 bases). CDR1 is SGDLS and CDR2 is YYNGEE in the germline V gene. Trimming cost V 4 bases and J 8 bases, with 18 bases left between them. CDR3 length equals 14 residues. CDR3 DNA sequence: TGTGCCAGCAGCCCCTCCGGCAGGGGAGGAGAAGCTTTCTTT. Its translation is CASSPSGRGGEAFF.

This clonotype came up many times. The chain uses TRBV3-1 and TRBJ1-1, with TRBD1 matching 8 bases. The CDR3 loop spans 15 amino acids. The V segment lost 1 base and the J segment 6 bases; nucleotides outside the gene matches: 7. Germline assignment: CDR1 LGHDT and CDR2 YNNKEL (reference sequence). The CDR3 loop is CASSQAGQGSSEAFF. CDR3 coding DNA: TGTGCCAGCAGCCAAGCCGGACAGGGATCGTCTGAAGCTTTCTTT.

This clonotype turned up a few times. The chain couples TRBV5-6 to TRBJ1-5; weak D call: TRBD1 (5 bases). Per the germline V gene, CDR1 is SGHDT and CDR2 is YYEEEE. V lost 4 bases and J lost 7, with 15 bases in between. The CDR3 totals 14 residues. CDR3 in DNA: TGTGCCAGCAGCACCCTCTGGACATCCCAGCCCCAGCATTTT. It translates to CASSTLWTSQPQHF. Combining the CDR3 with reference TRBV5-6 and TRBJ1-5 gives the whole variable domain DAGVTQSPTHLIKTRGQQVTLRCSPKSGHDTVSWYQQALGQGPQFIFQYYEEEERQRGNFPDRFSGHQFPNYSSELNVNALLLGDSALYLCASSTLWTSQPQHFGDGTRLSIL.

This clonotype was observed many times. CDR3 loop: CSAPLKVTDTQYF. The CDR3 nucleotides read TGCAGTGCTCCATTAAAGGTTACAGATACGCAGTATTTT. The rearrangement joins TRBV20-1 to TRBJ2-3, with unresolved D. The V gene's germline CDR1 is DFQATT and CDR2 SNEGSKA (reference sequence). Trimming pared 5 bases from V and 3 bases from J, leaving 12 bases between. This CDR3 comprises 13 residues.

This clonotype was recorded at least ten times. V gene TRBV5-1 combines with J gene TRBJ2-5; D not resolved. Trimming took off 0 bases at V and 1 base at J, with 10 bases between the two ends. In germline, CDR1 is SGHRS, CDR2 YFSETQ. The CDR3 length is 15 residues. CDR3 nucleotide sequence: TGCGCCAGCAGCTTGGTCGATGCCAGCCAAGAGACCCAGTACTTC. It translates to CASSLVDASQETQYF.

About this clonotype itself: A single base separates this from a much larger clone, so it may be a read error. The chain joins TRBV20-1 to TRBJ2-3; D is uncertain. CDR1 and CDR2 (germline): DFQATT, SNEGSKA (reference sequence). Trimming took off 6 bases at V and 11 bases at J, with 15 bases between the two ends. CDR3 length: 11 residues. CDR3 residues: CSAAFRTQQYF. CDR3 nucleotides: TGCAGTGCCGCCTTCCGAACGCAGCAGTATTTT.

This clonotype was detected many times. V usage is TRBV20-1 and J usage is TRBJ1-1; TRBD1 might be the D (5 bases). There are 14 residues in the CDR3. CDR1 DFQATT and CDR2 SNEGSKA come from the germline V gene (reference sequence). Trimming stripped 0 bases from V and 4 bases from J, with 12 bases between. The DNA of the CDR3 is TGCAGTGCTAGAGATCCCGCAGGGACCACTGAAGCTTTCTTT. Translation: CSARDPAGTTEAFF.

This clonotype was seen many times. The J gene is TRBJ2-7, the V gene TRBV7-8, with TRBD1 as a possible D gene (6 bases). Germline V lookup: CDR1 SGHVS, CDR2 FQNEAQ. V lost 2 bases and J lost 5, with 16 bases in between. The CDR3 extends over 15 amino acids. CDR3 coding DNA: TGTGCCAGCAGCTTATCTGCAGGGGCGGTCAACGAGCAGTACTTC. The encoded protein is CASSLSAGAVNEQYF.

This clonotype was found many times. The gene calls are TRBV29-1 and TRBJ2-7; no reliable D call. There are 11 residues in the CDR3. The V and J ends lost 2 bases and 2 bases respectively, with 4 bases between them. Per the germline V gene, CDR1 is SQVTM and CDR2 is ANQGSEA. CDR3 in amino acids: CSVERAYEQYF. The CDR3 nucleotides read TGCAGCGTTGAAAGGGCCTACGAGCAGTACTTC.

This clonotype was found a few times. The gene calls are TRBV7-6 and TRBJ1-3; possibly TRBD1 for D (6 bases). V dropped 6 bases and J dropped 4 bases, with 16 bases sitting between them. Germline lookup yields CDR1 SGHVS and CDR2 FNYEAQ. The CDR3 length is 15 residues. The chain's CDR3 is CASRSAGAPGNTIYF. The CDR3 DNA sequence: TGTGCCAGCAGAAGTGCGGGGGCGCCCGGAAACACCATATATTTT.

In its sample, this clonotype was seen many times. V is TRBV20-1 and J is TRBJ2-3; TRBD2 aligns across 8 bases. Germline V gene sequence: CDR1 DFQATT, CDR2 SNEGSKA (reference sequence). This CDR3 spans 14 amino acids. The V segment lost 4 bases and the J segment 0 bases; nucleotides outside the gene matches: 3. CDR3 in DNA: TGCAGTGCTATACGCGGGGGGAGCACAGATACGCAGTATTTT. Translating it yields CSAIRGGSTDTQYF.

This clonotype was counted at least ten times. This chain connects TRBV5-4 to TRBJ2-5; a possible D gene is TRBD1 (6 bases). Germline CDR1 reads SGHNT; CDR2 reads YYREEE (reference sequence). The CDR3 contains 16 residues. V lost 3 bases and J 1 base, leaving 16 bases between the germline ends. CDR3 loop: CASSSPNDRFQETQYF. The CDR3 DNA sequence: TGTGCCAGCAGCTCGCCCAACGACAGGTTCCAAGAGACCCAGTACTTC.

This clonotype was counted many times. The chain has TRBV7-2 and TRBJ1-2; D gene ambiguous. CDR3 length: 14 residues. Trimming removed 1 base from V and 4 bases from J, with 10 bases in between. Germline CDR1 and CDR2: SGHTA and FQGNSA. DNA for the CDR3: TGTGCCAGCAGCTTAGTAAGGGAGTCCTATGGCTACACCTTC. The encoded protein is CASSLVRESYGYTF.

This clonotype was seen repeatedly, ten times or more. The chain joins TRBV7-9 to TRBJ2-3; 10 bases are shared with TRBD1. The germline V gene encodes CDR1 SEHNR and CDR2 FQNEAQ (reference sequence). With V trimmed by 5 bases and J by 2 bases, 10 bases remained unmatched. The length of the CDR3 is 17 residues. The CDR3 protein is CASSPRGTGATTDTQYF. CDR3 bases: TGTGCCAGCAGCCCGCGAGGGACAGGGGCGACCACAGATACGCAGTATTTT.

A remark on this clonotype: One base away lies a much larger clone, so this may be a sequencing read error. The CDR3 nucleotides are TGTGCCAGCAGCCCAGGCAGAGGGGACTACAATGAGCAGTTCTTC. Translating gives CASSPGRGDYNEQFF. The chain is built from TRBV3-1 and TRBJ2-1; the D gene could be TRBD1 or TRBD2 (5 bases each). This CDR3 has 15 amino acids. Trimming took off 4 bases at V and 3 bases at J, with 13 bases between the two ends. CDR1 LGHDT and CDR2 YNNKEL come from the germline V gene (reference sequence).

On this clonotype: The junction does not match germline at one end; this may be a read error. The chain combines TRBV20-1 with TRBJ1-5, with TRBD1 as a possible D gene (5 bases). This CDR3 spans 13 amino acids. Germline values: CDR1 DFQATT, CDR2 SNEGSKA (reference sequence). CDR3 bases: TGCAGTGCTACCGGGACGGTGAATCAGCGCCAGCATTTT. Its protein product is CSATGTVNQRQHF.

This clonotype was counted many times. The J gene is TRBJ2-7, the V gene TRBV7-8; no firm D call. The CDR3 loop spans 15 amino acids. Germline-derived CDR1 and CDR2 are SGHVS and FQNEAQ. V lost 6 bases and J 5 bases, leaving 20 bases between the germline ends. CDR3 protein: CASSRTRRSTHEQYF. The CDR3 bases are TGTGCCAGCAGTCGAACCCGCAGATCTACCCACGAGCAGTACTTC.

In this sample, this clonotype turned up many times. In DNA form, the CDR3 reads TGCAGCGTAGCGACTCGCTCCTACAATGAGCAGTTCTTC. Protein product: CSVATRSYNEQFF. The chain carries TRBV29-1 and TRBJ2-1, with D hard to call. The germline V gene has CDR1 SQVTM and CDR2 ANQGSEA. The CDR3 spans 13 residues. V was pared by 6 bases and J by 0 bases, with 9 bases between.

This clonotype was recorded many times. The genes are TRBV5-6 and TRBJ2-3, with TRBD1 identical over 8 bases. CDR3 length: 14 amino acids. V lost 5 bases, J lost 4 bases, and 6 bases stayed unmatched. CDR1 is SGHDT, CDR2 YYEEEE, per germline. The CDR3 loop reads CASRGQAASDTQYF. DNA for the CDR3: TGTGCCAGCAGGGGACAGGCAGCATCAGATACGCAGTATTTT. Looking up the rest from reference TRBV5-6 and TRBJ2-3 gives the full variable domain: DAGVTQSPTHLIKTRGQQVTLRCSPKSGHDTVSWYQQALGQGPQFIFQYYEEEERQRGNFPDRFSGHQFPNYSSELNVNALLLGDSALYLCASRGQAASDTQYFGPGTRLTVL.

This clonotype has more than one count but fewer than ten. The gene calls are TRBV6-2 or TRBV6-3 and TRBJ2-7; the D call may be TRBD1 or TRBD2 (5 bases each). CDR1 is MNHEY and CDR2 is SVGEGT in the germline V gene. Trimming removed 6 bases at V and 3 bases at J, with 12 bases between. The CDR3 covers 13 residues. CDR3 amino acids: CASRGTNLYEQYF. As DNA, the CDR3 is TGTGCCAGCAGGGGGACGAACCTCTACGAGCAGTACTTC.

Many counts were recorded for this clonotype. The chain combines TRBV20-1 with TRBJ1-1, with 7 bases lining up with TRBD1. The junction had 8 bases not matched to a gene; V was cut back by 3 bases and J by 7 bases. The CDR3 is 13 amino acids. From germline, CDR1 is DFQATT and CDR2 SNEGSKA (reference sequence). For the CDR3, the DNA is TGCAGTGCTAGGGGCTTCCGGGACAGTGAAGCTTTCTTT. Its protein product is CSARGFRDSEAFF.